This passage covers 28 T cell receptor beta chains from one sample sequenced in a study of CD8 T cells in ankylosing spondylitis. In TCRdb, the 5' RACE reads were re-called with MiXCR into one record per CDR3 protein. Here the sample spans approximately 110,000 distinct CDR3 sequences, about 25% being singletons. Sequencing was performed on synovial fluid, either unsorted or a sorted T cell fraction (not recorded which). The receptor source for this set is a male donor with ankylosing spondylitis.

The genes are TRBV5-1 and TRBJ2-5, with no clear D. The germline V gene has CDR1 SGHRS and CDR2 YFSETQ. The V end was cut by 7 bases, the J end by 0 bases, with 16 bases between. CDR3 size: 15 residues. The CDR3 bases are TGCGCCAGCGCTCCTGGACGCACAGACCAAGAGACCCAGTACTTC. Its protein is CASAPGRTDQETQYF.

CDR3 bases: TGCGCCAGCAGCTTGGGGCAGACCAACCCCAATGAGCAGTTCTTC. This codes for CASSLGQTNPNEQFF. The chain couples TRBV5-1 to TRBJ2-1; D is unresolved. Germline CDR1 and CDR2: SGHRS and YFSETQ. The CDR3 extends over 15 amino acids. The ends were cut back, 0 bases at V and 6 bases at J, with 13 bases in the middle.

The chain recombines TRBV12-3 or TRBV12-4 with TRBJ1-2, with D unresolved. V was shortened by 3 bases and J by 4 bases, with 9 bases between the two germline ends. The CDR3 is 13 amino acids. The CDR3, as DNA: TGTGCCAGCAGTTTGAACAGCCCCTATGGCTACACCTTC. Its translation is CASSLNSPYGYTF.

This clonotype appeared many times. DNA of the CDR3: TGTGCCAGCAGATCCGGGACAGGGTATATTCTGTCCAACGTCCTGACTTTC. The encoded protein is CASRSGTGYILSNVLTF. The gene calls are TRBV12-3 or TRBV12-4 and TRBJ2-6; 9 bases agree with TRBD1. V trimming: 6 bases; J trimming: 8 bases; junction bases outside the gene matches: 14. This CDR3 spans 17 amino acids.

This clonotype occurred a few times. This chain uses TRBV24-1 with TRBJ2-1; possibly TRBD2 for D (5 bases). Germline V gene lookup returns CDR1 KGHDR and CDR2 SFDVKD. The CDR3 length is 15 residues. V was cut by 1 base and J by 8 bases, with 14 bases left in between. CDR3 bases: TGTGCCACCAGTGATTTAGGACGGGGTGAGGATGAGCAGTTCTTC. Encoded protein: CATSDLGRGEDEQFF.

This clonotype was detected many times. The chain has TRBV29-1 and TRBJ2-2; no clear D. The V and J ends lost 5 bases and 0 bases respectively, with 10 bases between them. Germline CDR1 reads SQVTM; CDR2 reads ANQGSEA. The CDR3 length is 14 residues. For the CDR3, the DNA is TGCAGCGTTCTAGGCGGTTCGAACACCGGGGAGCTGTTTTTT. Translated, it gives CSVLGGSNTGELFF.

This clonotype was recorded a few times. The chain couples TRBV3-1 to TRBJ1-2, with TRBD1 as a possible D gene (6 bases). V lost 1 base and J lost 4, with 13 bases in between. This CDR3 spans 15 amino acids. Germline assignment: CDR1 LGHDT and CDR2 YNNKEL (reference sequence). CDR3 sequence reads: CASSQGYRDTYGYTF. CDR3 nucleotides: TGTGCCAGCAGCCAAGGATATCGGGACACCTATGGCTACACCTTC.

V and J are TRBV24-1 and TRBJ2-1; TRBD2 matches at 8 bases. V lost 2 bases, J lost 3 bases, and 5 bases stayed unmatched. CDR1 and CDR2 from the germline V gene are KGHDR and SFDVKD. The CDR3 consists of 16 residues. The CDR3 is CATSDSVAGNYNEQFF. The CDR3 DNA sequence: TGTGCCACCAGTGATTCGGTAGCGGGAAACTACAATGAGCAGTTCTTC.

This clonotype showed up just a few times. The chain uses TRBV10-2 and TRBJ1-5; D gene unclear. Germline V lookup: CDR1 WSHSY, CDR2 SAAADI. Trimming left V 3 bases short and J 3 bases short, with 9 bases between. The CDR3 loop spans 14 amino acids. CDR3 bases: TGCGCCAGCAGTGATAGGAGTTCCAATCAGCCCCAGCATTTT. As protein: CASSDRSSNQPQHF.

This clonotype occurred many times. V and J are TRBV5-1 and TRBJ2-7; 7 positions agree with TRBD1. CDR3 size: 14 residues. CDR1 SGHRS and CDR2 YFSETQ come from the germline V gene. Trimming cost V 4 bases and J 4 bases; bases outside gene matches: 8. CDR3 protein: CASSRTGLDYEQYF. The CDR3, as DNA: TGCGCCAGCAGCCGGACAGGACTTGATTACGAGCAGTACTTC.

This clonotype has a handful of counts. The rearrangement links TRBV2 to TRBJ2-1; TRBD2 aligns across 8 bases. CDR1 SNHLY and CDR2 FYNNEI come from the germline V gene. This CDR3 spans 17 amino acids. J was trimmed by 5 bases and V by 2 bases; bases with no gene match: 11. Written as DNA, the CDR3 is TGTGCCAGCAGTGAACCGTGGACGGGAGGGCCTAACAATGAGCAGTTCTTC. Protein sequence: CASSEPWTGGPNNEQFF.

This rearrangement joins TRBV6-2 or TRBV6-3 to TRBJ2-1; no clear D gene. This CDR3 region has 12 residues. Trimming left V 2 bases short and J 6 bases short, with 5 bases between. Per germline, CDR1 MNHEY and CDR2 SVGEGT. CDR3 nucleotide sequence: TGTGCCAGCAGTTACCCGGGCAATGAGCAGTTCTTC. Translated, it gives CASSYPGNEQFF.

This chain connects TRBV11-2 to TRBJ1-2; D unresolved. The germline CDR1 and CDR2 sequences are SGHAT and FQNNGV. V was pared by 0 bases and J by 4 bases, with 3 bases between. The CDR3 contains 12 residues. The CDR3 region is CASSLDSYGYTF. The CDR3 nucleotides are TGTGCCAGCAGCTTAGACAGCTATGGCTACACCTTC.

This clonotype was seen at least ten times. In DNA, the CDR3 is TGCAGCGTTCGAGAGTTGGATCAGCCCCAGCATTTT. This translates into CSVRELDQPQHF. V usage is TRBV29-1 and J usage is TRBJ1-5; no reliable D call. Germline V CDR1 and CDR2: SQVTM, ANQGSEA. The CDR3 consists of 12 residues. With 5 bases removed from V and 5 bases from J, the gap between germline ends came to 10 bases.

J is TRBJ2-1 and V is TRBV20-1, with D uncertain. This CDR3 region has 13 residues. Trimming stripped 0 bases from V and 9 bases from J, with 12 bases between. Looked up from germline, CDR1 is DFQATT and CDR2 is SNEGSKA (reference sequence). CDR3 protein: CSARDLGKGEQFF. DNA of the CDR3: TGCAGTGCTAGAGACTTGGGGAAGGGTGAGCAGTTCTTC.

The chain recombines TRBV29-1 with TRBJ2-1; TRBD1 aligns across 7 bases. CDR3 length: 14 residues. Looked up from germline, CDR1 is SQVTM and CDR2 is ANQGSEA. The ends lost 4 bases at V and 1 base at J; junction bases unmatched: 4. In nucleotides, the CDR3 is TGCAGCGTTGTGAGGGACAGATCCTACAATGAGCAGTTCTTC. It encodes CSVVRDRSYNEQFF.

V gene TRBV7-9 combines with J gene TRBJ2-6; no firm D call. The V and J ends lost 4 bases and 0 bases respectively, with 10 bases between them. Germline V gives CDR1 SEHNR, CDR2 FQNEAQ (reference sequence). The CDR3 runs to 16 residues. The CDR3 here is CASSSDLHSGANVLTF. In DNA, the CDR3 is TGTGCCAGCAGCTCCGATCTACACTCTGGGGCCAACGTCCTGACTTTC. The whole variable domain, remainder taken from reference TRBV7-9 and TRBJ2-6, is DTGVSQNPRHKITKRGQNVTFRCDPISEHNRLYWYRQTLGQGPEFLTYFQNEAQLEKSRLLSDRFSAERPKGSFSTLEIQRTEQGDSAMYLCASSSDLHSGANVLTFGAGSRLTVL.

This clonotype was counted a few times. The chain links TRBV14 to TRBJ2-1; the D is unclear. V lost 3 bases to trimming and J lost 9 bases, with 15 bases between them. This CDR3 region has 14 residues. Germline V lookup: CDR1 SGHDN, CDR2 FVKESK. The DNA for the CDR3 is TGTGCCAGCAGCCAGGCGAGCCGGGCGACTGAGCAGTTCTTC. It encodes CASSQASRATEQFF.

J is TRBJ2-1 and V is TRBV29-1; D is possibly TRBD1 (6 bases). CDR3 length: 12 amino acids. V was trimmed by 3 bases and J by 13 bases, leaving 16 bases between them. From germline, CDR1 is SQVTM and CDR2 ANQGSEA. The CDR3 spells CSVEDDRSGQFF. CDR3 coding DNA: TGCAGCGTTGAGGATGACAGGTCCGGTCAGTTCTTC.

This clonotype was counted many times. The V call is TRBV27, the J call TRBJ1-5; the D gene is possibly TRBD1 (6 bases). With 3 bases removed from V and 5 bases from J, the gap between germline ends came to 8 bases. The length of the CDR3 is 13 residues. The germline CDR1 and CDR2 sequences are MNHEY and SMNVEV (reference sequence). DNA for the CDR3: TGTGCCAGCAGTTTGTACAGGGATCAGCCCCAGCATTTT. As protein: CASSLYRDQPQHF.

This clonotype was observed at least ten times. The chain joins TRBV4-2 to TRBJ2-2; perhaps TRBD2 as D (6 bases). The CDR3 covers 15 residues. V was cut by 4 bases and J by 0 bases, with 9 bases left in between. The germline V gene has CDR1 LGHNA and CDR2 YNFKEQ. The CDR3 DNA reads as TGTGCCAGCAGCCGCGGGACGGCGAACACCGGGGAGCTGTTTTTT. The encoded protein is CASSRGTANTGELFF.

This clonotype was observed a few times. The genes are TRBV7-2 and TRBJ1-3; D may be TRBD1 (5 bases). Germline-derived CDR1 and CDR2 are SGHTA and FQGNSA. This CDR3 is 14 amino acids long. V lost 6 bases and J lost 4, with 13 bases in between. The CDR3 here is CASSRGRLGNTIYF. CDR3 in DNA: TGTGCCAGCAGTAGGGGCAGATTAGGAAACACCATATATTTT.

This clonotype was counted ten times or more. The chain links TRBV12-3 or TRBV12-4 to TRBJ2-7; 7 nucleotides align to TRBD2. J was trimmed by 3 bases and V by 6 bases; bases with no gene match: 8. The CDR3 consists of 14 residues. CDR3 sequence reads: CASSRGLVVYEQYF. In DNA form, the CDR3 reads TGTGCCAGCAGCCGAGGACTAGTAGTCTACGAGCAGTACTTC.

In its sample, this clonotype was seen many times. The chain has TRBV7-9 and TRBJ2-5; 10 bases agree with TRBD1. This CDR3 region has 15 residues. The germline gives CDR1 SEHNR, CDR2 FQNEAQ (reference sequence). With V trimmed by 6 bases and J by 5 bases, 9 bases remained unmatched. The DNA for the CDR3 is TGTGCCAGCAGTCAAAGGACAGGGGGTGGTGAGACCCAGTACTTC. This gives the protein CASSQRTGGGETQYF.

The V call is TRBV5-1, the J call TRBJ2-7; D not resolved. The CDR3 spans 14 residues. The V end lost 0 bases, the J end lost 1 base, and 8 bases lay between the germline ends. Germline V lookup: CDR1 SGHRS, CDR2 YFSETQ. This chain's CDR3 is CASSLDTVSYEQYF. Here the CDR3 DNA reads TGCGCCAGCAGCTTGGATACGGTTTCCTACGAGCAGTACTTC.

This clonotype turned up a few times. This chain connects TRBV20-1 to TRBJ2-5; 12 bases align to TRBD2. Trimming at V came to 6 bases and at J to 6 bases, leaving 8 bases not matched to a gene. This CDR3 contains 14 residues. Germline CDR1 and CDR2: DFQATT and SNEGSKA (reference sequence). CDR3 in DNA: TGCAGTGCAATGACTAGCGGGAGTGATAAGACCCAGTACTTC. Translated, it gives CSAMTSGSDKTQYF.

V is TRBV2 and J is TRBJ2-1; weak D call: TRBD2 (5 bases). Germline lookup yields CDR1 SNHLY and CDR2 FYNNEI. The CDR3 has 15 residues. Trimming stripped 6 bases from V and 2 bases from J, with 14 bases between. The CDR3, as DNA: TGTGCCAGCAGGCCCGGAGGCGGACCCTACAATGAGCAGTTCTTC. It is translated as CASRPGGGPYNEQFF. The complete variable domain, with remaining parts taken from reference TRBV2 and TRBJ2-1, reads EPEVTQTPSHQVTQMGQEVILRCVPISNHLYFYWYRQILGQKVEFLVSFYNNEISEKSEIFDDQFSVERPDGSNFTLKIRSTKLEDSAMYFCASRPGGGPYNEQFFGPGTRLTVL.

This clonotype was observed a handful of times. This chain uses TRBV12-3 or TRBV12-4 with TRBJ2-1; D might be TRBD2 (6 bases). The V and J ends lost 4 bases and 2 bases respectively, with 12 bases between them. The CDR3 extends over 15 amino acids. The CDR3: CASSSGGTPYNEQFF. CDR3 in DNA: TGTGCCAGCAGTTCGGGCGGGACCCCCTACAATGAGCAGTTCTTC.